The next 21 T cell receptor beta chains were all read from a single sample in a study of T cells in Graves' hyperthyroidism and ophthalmopathy. RNA transcripts gave rise to amplified TCR beta CDR3 regions. The TCR CDR3 first-round RT-PCR relied on the HTBI primer set. TCRdb re-derived calls from the multiplex PCR reads in MiXCR, one entry per CDR3 protein. The table has 600,000 to 850,000 distinct CDR3 sequences, around 19% seen once. Input material: blood. These receptor sequences come from a woman aged 50 to 65 with Graves' hyperthyroidism that later progressed to Graves' ophthalmopathy.

The chain is built from TRBV18 and TRBJ1-5; D possibly corresponds to TRBD1 (5 bases). V lost 2 bases, J lost 2 bases, and 13 bases lay in between. This CDR3 spans 16 amino acids. The V gene's germline CDR1 is KGHSH and CDR2 LQKENI. The DNA of the CDR3 is TGTGCCAGCTCACCAAGGGATACAGGCGGCAATCAGCCCCAGCATTTT. It is translated as CASSPRDTGGNQPQHF.

This clonotype was seen a few times. The genes are TRBV10-3 and TRBJ2-1, with D perhaps matching TRBD2 (5 bases). Germline lookup yields CDR1 ENHRY and CDR2 SYGVKD. The ends were cut back, 0 bases at V and 6 bases at J, with 12 bases in the middle. The CDR3 spans 15 residues. The CDR3 sequence: CAISESDARGNEQFF. Here the CDR3 DNA reads TGTGCCATCAGTGAGTCTGACGCCCGGGGCAATGAGCAGTTCTTC.

J is TRBJ2-3 and V is TRBV7-2; D is unresolved. The germline V and J ends were trimmed by 11 bases and 1 base, with 7 bases remaining between them. The germline gives CDR1 SGHTA, CDR2 FQGNSA. The CDR3 runs to 11 residues. CDR3 DNA sequence: TGTGCCGGCCGGCGCACAGATACGCAGTATTTT. Translating gives CAGRRTDTQYF.

This clonotype was detected ten times or more. V gene TRBV18 combines with J gene TRBJ1-1; 9 bases are shared with TRBD1. V was pared by 5 bases and J by 5 bases, with 6 bases of the junction left unmatched. Germline V gene sequence: CDR1 KGHSH, CDR2 LQKENI. CDR3 length equals 14 residues. The CDR3 nucleotides are TGTGCCAGCTCAATACAGGGGGCTGAGACTGAAGCTTTCTTT. Its translation: CASSIQGAETEAFF.

This clonotype was counted between two and nine times. V usage is TRBV6-1 and J usage is TRBJ2-3; 9 nucleotides line up with TRBD2. The length of the CDR3 is 15 residues. Looked up from germline, CDR1 is MNHNS and CDR2 is SASEGT. The ends lost 7 bases at V and 4 bases at J; junction bases unmatched: 9. The CDR3 spells CASTTTGGGADTQYF. The CDR3 DNA sequence: TGTGCCAGCACCACCACGGGCGGGGGGGCAGATACGCAGTATTTT.

This clonotype was counted a single time. This rearrangement joins TRBV20-1 to TRBJ1-5; D might be TRBD1 (5 bases). Germline CDR1 is DFQATT and CDR2 is SNEGSKA (reference sequence). V gave up 7 bases and J gave up 9 bases, with 16 bases separating them. The CDR3 loop spans 12 amino acids. The CDR3: CSGALGGGPQHF. The DNA of the CDR3 is TGCAGTGGGGCGCTGGGGGGGGGGCCCCAGCATTTT.

The genes are TRBV2 and TRBJ1-1; 8 bases map to TRBD1. The germline V gene encodes CDR1 SNHLY and CDR2 FYNNEI. This CDR3 comprises 13 residues. V lost 9 bases and J lost 8; bases outside the gene matches: 11. For the CDR3, the DNA is TGTGCCAGTATGACAGGGGCTACCCAAGAAGCTTTCTTT. Residues: CASMTGATQEAFF.

Only a few counts were recorded for this clonotype. V usage is TRBV27 and J usage is TRBJ1-1; possibly TRBD1 for D (6 bases). Trimming stripped 4 bases from V and 7 bases from J, with 13 bases between. The CDR3 loop spans 13 amino acids. CDR1 MNHEY and CDR2 SMNVEV come from the germline V gene (reference sequence). The chain's CDR3 is CASSWRVDSEAFF. The CDR3 nucleotides read TGTGCCAGCAGTTGGAGGGTGGACAGTGAAGCTTTCTTT.

This clonotype was recorded many times. The chain employs TRBV12-3 or TRBV12-4 and TRBJ2-1, with 13 bases identical to TRBD2. The CDR3 runs to 17 residues. With 8 bases clipped from V and 1 base from J, the junction kept 8 bases outside the gene matches. CDR3 protein: CASQLAGGRDSYNEQFF. The CDR3 coding sequence is TGTGCCAGCCAACTAGCGGGGGGGCGGGATTCCTACAATGAGCAGTTCTTC.

The V gene is TRBV5-6, the J gene TRBJ1-4; a weak D match, TRBD1 (5 bases). Between the trimmed V and J ends, which lost 4 bases and 3 bases, there was a span of 7 bases. The CDR3 sequence is 13 residues long. Germline values: CDR1 SGHDT, CDR2 YYEEEE. Here the CDR3 DNA reads TGTGCCAGCAGCGGGGGTCCTAATGAAAAACTGTTTTTT. It translates to CASSGGPNEKLFF.

The rearrangement uses TRBV20-1 and TRBJ2-2; D may be TRBD2 (6 bases). The CDR3 has 11 residues. Germline-derived CDR1 and CDR2 are DFQATT and SNEGSKA (reference sequence). Trimming left V 5 bases short and J 9 bases short, with 10 bases between. Here the CDR3 reads CSAGGSRELFF. DNA of the CDR3: TGCAGTGCTGGAGGGAGCCGGGAGCTGTTTTTT.

This clonotype was counted between two and nine times. The chain employs TRBV5-1 and TRBJ2-1; D is perhaps TRBD1 or TRBD2 (5 bases each). The CDR3 loop spans 12 amino acids. Germline loops: CDR1 SGHRS, CDR2 YFSETQ. V lost 8 bases and J lost 10, with 16 bases in between. The CDR3 DNA sequence: TGCGCCAGTAGCCTGGTCGGGGCAGAGCAGTTCTTC. As protein: CASSLVGAEQFF.

J is TRBJ2-6 and V is TRBV6-2 or TRBV6-3; TRBD1 aligns across 9 bases. From germline, CDR1 is MNHEY and CDR2 SVGEGT. The CDR3 runs 17 residues. The ends lost 2 bases at V and 3 bases at J; junction bases unmatched: 5. The CDR3 sequence: CASSYPGTGIGANVLTF. CDR3 nucleotides: TGTGCCAGCAGTTACCCCGGGACAGGGATTGGGGCCAACGTCCTGACTTTC.

This clonotype was seen many times. The chain carries TRBV24-1 and TRBJ2-7; D might be TRBD1 or TRBD2, each matching 5 bases. The CDR3 is 13 residues long. Per germline, CDR1 KGHDR and CDR2 SFDVKD. Trimming shortened V by 2 bases and J by 5 bases, and 9 bases separated the two germline ends. The CDR3: CATSDSGTDEQYF. Here the CDR3 DNA reads TGTGCCACCAGTGATTCTGGGACGGACGAGCAGTACTTC.

This clonotype was observed a few times. A much larger clone is a single base away; this may be a read error. The chain couples TRBV11-2 to TRBJ2-5, with D perhaps matching TRBD1 (6 bases). V was shortened by 1 base and J by 3 bases, with 15 bases between the two germline ends. The CDR3 loop spans 16 amino acids. Germline values: CDR1 SGHAT, CDR2 FQNNGV. The CDR3 loop is CASSLGTAIAKETQYF. The DNA for the CDR3 is TGTGCCAGCAGCTTAGGGACAGCTATCGCGAAAGAGACCCAGTACTTC.

This clonotype was seen only a few times. The CDR3 coding sequence is TGCAGTGCTAGAGTTTTCCGGCCACATGGAAGCGGCTACACCTTC. Translated, it gives CSARVFRPHGSGYTF. The gene calls are TRBV20-1 and TRBJ1-2; no clear D. Looked up from germline, CDR1 is DFQATT and CDR2 is SNEGSKA (reference sequence). The V and J ends lost 1 base and 8 bases respectively, with 20 bases between them. This CDR3 has 15 amino acids.

This clonotype was observed many times. This rearrangement joins TRBV12-3 or TRBV12-4 to TRBJ2-1; D call uncertain. Trimming cost V 3 bases and J 7 bases, with 10 bases left between them. The CDR3 has 13 amino acids. The CDR3 sequence is CASSFDGWNEQFF. In DNA form, the CDR3 reads TGTGCCAGCAGTTTTGATGGTTGGAATGAGCAGTTCTTC.

The CDR3: CATSRPSRGAKNEQFF. The CDR3 nucleotides read TGTGCCACCAGCAGACCCTCCCGGGGGGCTAAAAATGAGCAGTTCTTC. V usage is TRBV15 and J usage is TRBJ2-1; maybe TRBD2 (7 bases). Germline V gene sequence: CDR1 LNHNV, CDR2 YYDKDF (reference sequence). The CDR3 runs 16 residues. V lost 2 bases, J lost 7 bases, and 18 bases lay in between.

There are a few counts of this clonotype. This chain links TRBV9 with TRBJ2-1; 13 nucleotides align to TRBD2. V gave up 5 bases and J gave up 8 bases; unmatched junction bases: 10. The CDR3 loop spans 16 amino acids. In germline, CDR1 is SGDLS, CDR2 YYNGEE. CDR3 in amino acids: CASSRKTSGGLDEQFF. For the CDR3, the DNA is TGTGCCAGCAGTCGAAAGACTAGCGGGGGGTTAGATGAGCAGTTCTTC.

The J gene is TRBJ1-5, the V gene TRBV6-2 or TRBV6-3; D perhaps matches TRBD1 (5 bases). V lost 2 bases, J lost 5 bases, and 19 bases lay in between. Germline V lookup: CDR1 MNHEY, CDR2 SVGEGT. The CDR3 totals 17 residues. CDR3 in DNA: TGTGCCAGCAGTTACACTACCCGCGGGGGAGGGGATCAGCCCCAGCATTTT. As protein: CASSYTTRGGGDQPQHF.

This clonotype came up a few times. CDR3 in amino acids: CASSEPGTGEQPQHF. CDR3 bases: TGCGCCAGCAGTGAGCCCGGGACAGGGGAGCAGCCCCAGCATTTT. V is TRBV10-2 and J is TRBJ1-5, with 10 bases lining up with TRBD1. The V gene end was trimmed by 2 bases and the J gene end by 7 bases; junction bases not matched to a gene: 5. This CDR3 has 15 residues. Germline V CDR1 and CDR2: WSHSY, SAAADI.